A single sample is the source of the 7 T cell receptor beta chains below, sequenced in a study of blood T cell repertoires in COVID-19. Produced via immunoSEQ multiplex PCR; TCRdb's table is partial and in-frame only. This table has 500,000 or so clones, around 87% appearing once. Material for sequencing was PBMCs or T cells enriched from blood (not recorded which). These receptors were collected from a young woman who had recovered from COVID-19.

The chain couples TRBV19 to TRBJ1-4; D possibly corresponds to TRBD1 (5 bases). V was pared by 5 bases and J by 4 bases, with 11 bases between. This CDR3 is 14 amino acids long. Germline V CDR1 and CDR2: LNHDA, SQIVND (reference sequence). The CDR3 DNA follows: TGTGCCAGTAGTCGGGGGACGGGTAATGAAAAACTGTTTTTT. Residues: CASSRGTGNEKLFF.

The chain combines TRBV19 with TRBJ2-5; the match to TRBD1 covers 10 bases. Looked up from germline, CDR1 is LNHDA and CDR2 is SQIVND (reference sequence). V lost 5 bases and J lost 6; bases outside the gene matches: 15. CDR3 length equals 17 residues. In nucleotides, the CDR3 is TGTGCCAGTAGTCGCGGGAGTACCGGGACAGGGGAAAAGACCCAGTACTTC. Encoded protein: CASSRGSTGTGEKTQYF. Combining the CDR3 with reference TRBV19 and TRBJ2-5 gives the whole variable domain DGGITQSPKYLFRKEGQNVTLSCEQNLNHDAMYWYRQDPGQGLRLIYYSQIVNDFQKGDIAEGYSVSREKKESFPLTVTSAQKNPTAFYLCASSRGSTGTGEKTQYFGPGTRLLVL.

The J gene is TRBJ2-1, the V gene TRBV4-2, with TRBD2 matching over 11 bases. Germline trimming cut 3 bases from V and 7 bases from J; bases unmatched to any gene: 8. In germline, CDR1 is LGHNA, CDR2 YNFKEQ. This CDR3 is built from 16 residues. The CDR3 loop reads CASSHNSGGAWNEQFF. The CDR3, as DNA: TGTGCCAGCAGCCATAATAGCGGGGGGGCCTGGAATGAGCAGTTCTTC.

CDR3 bases: TGCGCCAGCAGCCCAGACAACGGAAAACTGTTTTTT. Translation: CASSPDNGKLFF. The rearrangement joins TRBV4-1 to TRBJ1-4; no clear D. The CDR3 extends over 12 amino acids. The germline gives CDR1 MGHRA, CDR2 YSYEKL. The V and J ends lost 4 bases and 10 bases respectively, with 10 bases between them.

CDR3 amino acids: CASSYAGVGTDTQYF. Written as DNA, the CDR3 is TGCGCCAGCAGCTATGCGGGAGTGGGCACAGATACGCAGTATTTT. The rearrangement uses TRBV5-1 and TRBJ2-3; 7 bases are shared with TRBD2. V gave up 3 bases and J gave up 1 base; unmatched junction bases: 5. Germline V CDR1 and CDR2: SGHRS, YFSETQ. This CDR3 has 15 amino acids. Looking up the rest from reference TRBV5-1 and TRBJ2-3 gives the full variable domain: KAGVTQTPRYLIKTRGQQVTLSCSPISGHRSVSWYQQTPGQGLQFLFEYFSETQRNKGNFPGRFSGRQFSNSRSEMNVSTLELGDSALYLCASSYAGVGTDTQYFGPGTRLTVL.

The V gene is TRBV7-3, the J gene TRBJ1-1; D possibly corresponds to TRBD1 (6 bases). This CDR3 contains 16 residues. Germline CDR1 and CDR2: SGHTA and FQGTGA. The V gene lost 1 base and the J gene lost 5 bases, with 17 bases spanning the gap. The CDR3 coding sequence is TGTGCCAGCAGCTTAAATCGGGCAGGGGCTAATACTGAAGCTTTCTTT. Its translation: CASSLNRAGANTEAFF.

This chain links TRBV9 with TRBJ1-2; 11 bases are a match to TRBD1. With 0 bases clipped from V and 7 bases from J, the junction kept 20 bases outside the gene matches. The CDR3 is 20 residues long. Germline CDR1 reads SGDLS; CDR2 reads YYNGEE. The CDR3, as DNA: TGTGCCAGCAGCGTAGATGGACAGGGGGCAAGTCTATCCTCAGCGGCTGGCTACACCTTC. It specifies CASSVDGQGASLSSAAGYTF.